Listed here are 9 T cell receptor beta chains from one sample, sequenced in a study of blood T cell repertoires in COVID-19. Assay: immunoSEQ multiplex PCR; the TCRdb copy retains only in-frame clones and omits some. In the table there are under 350,000 clones, roughly nine tenths of which are singletons. Sequencing was done on a sample of PBMCs or T cells enriched from blood (not recorded which). These receptors were collected from a man aged 60 to 69 who had recovered from COVID-19.

The chain couples TRBV3-1 (or the pseudogene TRBV3-2) to TRBJ2-3; the match to TRBD1 covers 11 bases. V was clipped by 3 bases and J by 5 bases; unmatched bases: 7. This CDR3 contains 16 residues. Germline V CDR1 and CDR2: LGHDT, YNNKEL (reference sequence). The CDR3 loop reads CASSHRTGGGIDTQYF. The CDR3 DNA follows: TGTGCCAGCAGCCACCGGACAGGGGGCGGCATAGATACGCAGTATTTT.

The genes are TRBV7-8 and TRBJ1-5, with D possibly matching TRBD1 (6 bases). CDR3 length equals 15 residues. V was pared by 6 bases and J by 6 bases, with 18 bases between. Germline V gene lookup returns CDR1 SGHVS and CDR2 FQNEAQ. The chain's CDR3 is CASSPETQGIQPQHF. As DNA, the CDR3 is TGTGCCAGCAGTCCGGAGACCCAGGGGATTCAGCCCCAGCATTTT.

V and J are TRBV6-1 and TRBJ1-2; D is possibly TRBD1 (6 bases). Germline V gene data show CDR1 as MNHNS and CDR2 as SASEGT. The CDR3 length is 13 residues. The ends were cut back, 2 bases at V and 7 bases at J, with 11 bases in the middle. This CDR3 reads CASSERRQAGYTF. CDR3 nucleotide sequence: TGTGCCAGCAGTGAAAGGAGACAGGCTGGCTACACCTTC.

The chain combines TRBV5-4 with TRBJ2-1; TRBD2 aligns across 11 bases. There are 15 residues in the CDR3. Germline CDR1 SGHNT, CDR2 YYREEE (reference sequence). The V segment lost 4 bases and the J segment 2 bases; nucleotides outside the gene matches: 2. The CDR3 nucleotides read TGTGCCAGCAGCCCTAGCGGGAGGCCCTACAATGAGCAGTTCTTC. Residues: CASSPSGRPYNEQFF.

In its sample, this clone was seen once. The chain uses TRBV19 and TRBJ2-5, with D maybe TRBD1 (6 bases). Per the germline V gene, CDR1 is LNHDA and CDR2 is SQIVND (reference sequence). There are 15 residues in the CDR3. V was trimmed by 4 bases and J by 5 bases, leaving 17 bases between them. The CDR3 DNA reads as TGTGCCAGTAGTACGGGACACCTGATGGGGGAGACCCAGTACTTC. Amino acids: CASSTGHLMGETQYF.

The chain recombines TRBV7-9 with TRBJ2-7, with 9 nucleotides matching TRBD1. Per the germline V gene, CDR1 is SEHNR and CDR2 is FQNEAQ (reference sequence). V lost 1 base, J lost 6 bases, and 4 bases stayed unmatched. This CDR3 comprises 14 residues. In nucleotides, the CDR3 is TGTGCCAGCAGCTTAGAGACAGGGGGGCGCGAGCAGTACTTC. Amino acid sequence: CASSLETGGREQYF. The entire variable domain, with the rest obtained from reference TRBV7-9 and TRBJ2-7, is as follows: DTGVSQNPRHKITKRGQNVTFRCDPISEHNRLYWYRQTLGQGPEFLTYFQNEAQLEKSRLLSDRFSAERPKGSFSTLEIQRTEQGDSAMYLCASSLETGGREQYFGPGTRLTVT.

This clone was observed once. This rearrangement joins TRBV7-2 to TRBJ2-7; 9 positions match TRBD1. The CDR3 has 14 amino acids. V shed 3 bases, J shed 6 bases, and the junction held 6 bases outside the gene matches. The germline V gene encodes CDR1 SGHTA and CDR2 FQGNSA. The CDR3 nucleotides are TGTGCCAGCAGCTTTGGGGACAGGGTTGCCGAGCAGTACTTC. This gives the protein CASSFGDRVAEQYF.

The chain recombines TRBV5-1 with TRBJ1-4, with a weak D call TRBD1 (5 bases). Per the germline V gene, CDR1 is SGHRS and CDR2 is YFSETQ. The CDR3 sequence is 16 residues long. V gave up 3 bases and J gave up 3 bases, with 15 bases separating them. The CDR3 DNA sequence: TGCGCCAGCAGCTCCTACCAGGGCTTACCTAATGAAAAACTGTTTTTT. This sequence encodes CASSSYQGLPNEKLFF.

This clone was recorded only once. V and J are TRBV13 and TRBJ2-1, with D possibly matching TRBD2 (5 bases). V was clipped by 7 bases and J by 9 bases, with 10 bases between them. The CDR3 loop spans 11 amino acids. Germline V gene data show CDR1 as PRHDT and CDR2 as FYEKMQ (reference sequence). CDR3 sequence (DNA): TGTGCCAGCAAATTCCGGGGTGAGCAGTTCTTC. As protein: CASKFRGEQFF.